The 14 T cell receptor beta chains below were found in one sample sequenced in a study of spatial heterogeneity in lung cancer. Regarding time point: sample taken at primary tumor resection. TCRdb ran MiXCR on the 5' RACE reads and lists one entry per CDR3 protein. Among some 1,200 distinct CDR3 sequences listed, 25% to 30% were seen once. Overall study findings and caveats: In tumors, expanded intratumoral alpha and beta TCR counts tracked mutation counts.

These TCRs are of unknown antigen specificity. The material was lung tumor tissue, obtained at surgery. These receptors were taken from a male donor with early-stage non-small cell lung cancer.

This clonotype occurred once. V is TRBV12-3 or TRBV12-4 and J is TRBJ2-2, with 9 bases identical to TRBD1. This CDR3 has 15 amino acids. The V segment lost 7 bases and the J segment 6 bases; nucleotides outside the gene matches: 9. CDR3 loop: CASTQDRGRSGELFF. The CDR3 DNA follows: TGTGCCAGCACCCAGGACAGGGGCAGATCCGGGGAGCTGTTTTTT.

The J gene is TRBJ1-4, the V gene TRBV6-5; tentative D call: TRBD1 (5 bases). This CDR3 region has 15 residues. The germline V and J ends were trimmed by 0 bases and 7 bases, with 12 bases remaining between them. Per the germline V gene, CDR1 is MNHEY and CDR2 is SVGAGI. The CDR3 is CASSYSPGGVEKLFF. The CDR3 coding sequence is TGTGCCAGCAGTTACTCTCCGGGGGGAGTTGAAAAACTGTTTTTT.

In this sample, this clonotype is large. The V and J genes are TRBV11-2 and TRBJ2-2; D uncertain. This CDR3 region has 16 residues. V lost 5 bases and J lost 4, with 17 bases in between. Germline V lookup: CDR1 SGHAT, CDR2 FQNNGV. The CDR3 is CASSPSFLGSTGELFF. CDR3 bases: TGTGCCAGCAGCCCTAGTTTCCTTGGGTCCACCGGGGAGCTGTTTTTT.

The gene calls are TRBV7-2 and TRBJ1-1; D perhaps matches TRBD1 (6 bases). Trimming removed 4 bases from V and 4 bases from J, with 13 bases in between. This CDR3 contains 14 residues. CDR1 and CDR2 from the germline V gene are SGHTA and FQGNSA. The CDR3 DNA sequence: TGTGCCAGCAGCTGGGGGCCGAAGACCACTGAAGCTTTCTTT. As protein: CASSWGPKTTEAFF.

This clonotype was found a few times. The rearrangement joins TRBV29-1 to TRBJ1-2; 7 positions agree with TRBD1. Germline assignment: CDR1 SQVTM and CDR2 ANQGSEA. The CDR3 contains 12 residues. V was pared by 5 bases and J by 5 bases, with 5 bases of the junction left unmatched. CDR3 region: CSVLNRGYGYTF. In nucleotides, the CDR3 is TGCAGCGTTCTTAACAGGGGATATGGCTACACCTTC. Complete variable domain (other parts from reference TRBV29-1 and TRBJ1-2): SAVISQKPSRDICQRGTSLTIQCQVDSQVTMMFWYRQQPGQSLTLIATANQGSEATYESGFVIDKFPISRPNLTFSTLTVSNMSPEDSSIYLCSVLNRGYGYTFGSGTRLTVV.

This clonotype ranks as medium-sized. This chain links TRBV28 with TRBJ2-1; TRBD2 matches 7 bases. This CDR3 is built from 18 residues. Germline values: CDR1 MDHEN, CDR2 SYDVKM. V shed 3 bases, J shed 4 bases, and the junction held 15 bases outside the gene matches. This CDR3 reads CASSFLHPGRAGYNEQFF. The DNA of the CDR3 is TGTGCCAGCAGTTTCCTACACCCGGGGAGGGCGGGGTACAATGAGCAGTTCTTC. Using reference TRBV28 and TRBJ2-1 for the parts outside the CDR3, the full variable domain is DVKVTQSSRYLVKRTGEKVFLECVQDMDHENMFWYRQDPGLGLRLIYFSYDVKMKEKGDIPEGYSVSREKKERFSLILESASTNQTSMYLCASSFLHPGRAGYNEQFFGPGTRLTVL.

The V and J genes are TRBV27 and TRBJ2-4, with D perhaps given as TRBD1 or TRBD2 (5 bases each). CDR3 length equals 12 residues. Germline CDR1 and CDR2: MNHEY and SMNVEV (reference sequence). Trimming took 11 bases from V and 7 from J, leaving 15 bases between them. The CDR3 DNA follows: TGTGCCGCTGGGGGATCTTGGAACATTCAGTACTTC. It codes for CAAGGSWNIQYF.

The chain joins TRBV20-1 to TRBJ2-3, with no clear D. The CDR3 totals 14 residues. Germline V gene data show CDR1 as DFQATT and CDR2 as SNEGSKA (reference sequence). The germline V and J ends were trimmed by 6 bases and 4 bases, with 17 bases remaining between them. CDR3 sequence (DNA): TGCAGTGCCTCGCCCGGAACACTGGCAGATACGCAGTATTTT. This translates into CSASPGTLADTQYF.

This clonotype was counted between two and nine times. The chain joins TRBV5-1 to TRBJ2-2, with D perhaps matching TRBD1 or TRBD2 (6 bases each). Germline values: CDR1 SGHRS, CDR2 YFSETQ. Trimming took off 8 bases at V and 0 bases at J, with 8 bases between the two ends. The CDR3 loop spans 13 amino acids. The CDR3 DNA follows: TGCGCCAGAAGGGGGGCGAACACCGGGGAGCTGTTTTTT. This sequence encodes CARRGANTGELFF.

This clonotype rates as medium-sized. This rearrangement joins TRBV7-9 to TRBJ1-2; D remains unclear. The CDR3 is made up of 13 amino acids. V lost 1 base, J lost 8 bases, and 11 bases lay in between. CDR1 SEHNR and CDR2 FQNEAQ come from the germline V gene (reference sequence). The chain's CDR3 is CASSLGSVGGYTF. In DNA, the CDR3 is TGTGCCAGCAGCTTAGGTTCCGTGGGAGGCTACACCTTC.

The gene calls are TRBV12-3 or TRBV12-4 and TRBJ1-3; D ambiguous. The V end was cut by 4 bases, the J end by 3 bases, with 4 bases between. This CDR3 has 12 amino acids. The CDR3 reads CASSYYGNTIYF. CDR3 bases: TGTGCCAGCAGTTACTATGGAAACACCATATATTTT.

This clonotype showed up just a few times. The rearrangement links TRBV12-3 or TRBV12-4 to TRBJ2-7; 7 nucleotides align to TRBD1. CDR3 length equals 13 residues. V lost 5 bases to trimming and J lost 3 bases; unmatched junction nucleotides: 4. The chain's CDR3 is CASSRTGVYEQYF. CDR3 in DNA: TGTGCCAGCAGTCGTACAGGGGTCTACGAGCAGTACTTC.

Remarks on this clonotype: No DNA is shown, since the ends of the CDR3 on it are uncertain; the CDR3 is the one TCRdb lists. This rearrangement joins TRBV12-3 or TRBV12-4 to TRBJ1-6; the tabulated D call, TRBD1, remains unverified against the DNA. Including both end residues, the CDR3 is 15 amino acids long. The CDR3 here is CASSFGPGDGSPLHF.

DNA for the CDR3: TGTGCCAGCAGCTTACTGGGACAGGGCGATGAGCAGTTCTTC. Protein product: CASSLLGQGDEQFF. This rearrangement joins TRBV7-3 to TRBJ2-1, with TRBD1 matching 9 bases. In germline, CDR1 is SGHTA, CDR2 FQGTGA. Losses at the gene ends were 2 bases for V and 8 bases for J; bases not matched to a gene: 4. The CDR3 is made up of 14 amino acids. The complete variable domain, with remaining parts taken from reference TRBV7-3 and TRBJ2-1, reads GAGVSQTPSNKVTEKGKYVELRCDPISGHTALYWYRQSLGQGPEFLIYFQGTGAADDSGLPNDRFFAVRPEGSVSTLKIQRTERGDSAVYLCASSLLGQGDEQFFGPGTRLTVL.